This T cell receptor (beta chain) was recorded in a study of human T cells and chemical hapten exposure. Across the study: DPC at 0.01% went onto the upper back in patch tests, read at 6 days.

MiXCR, applied by TCRdb to the RACE reads, yields one record per CDR3 protein. The profile shows tens of thousands of distinct CDR3 sequences, less than 15% of them singletons. This CDR3 is 13 amino acids long. Trimming removed 6 bases from V and 3 bases from J, with 8 bases in between. Looked up from germline, CDR1 is MDHEN and CDR2 is SYDVKM. A note on this clonotype: As yet, its antigen is unknown.

Time point denoted: pre-sensitization, week 0. Treatment indicated: therapeutic diphenylcyclopropenone sensitization with weekly scalp DPC. The authors' total RNA extraction used unfractionated whole blood. Points from the study as a whole: TCRs above 1 in 1000 frequency did not change with DPC sensitization. The study found that PT1 expanded TCR counts correlated positively with patch test score.

The sequence came from a woman aged 40-49 years with alopecia areata. Some clones in this sample may be carry-over from other donors' samples. The J gene is TRBJ2-2, the V gene TRBV28; D is uncertain. The material sequenced was whole blood, taken in connection with sensitization to the hapten diphenylcyclopropenone (DPC). Here the CDR3 DNA reads TGTGCCAGCAGCCCCGACTACACCGGGGAGCTGTTTTTT. Translated: CASSPDYTGELFF.